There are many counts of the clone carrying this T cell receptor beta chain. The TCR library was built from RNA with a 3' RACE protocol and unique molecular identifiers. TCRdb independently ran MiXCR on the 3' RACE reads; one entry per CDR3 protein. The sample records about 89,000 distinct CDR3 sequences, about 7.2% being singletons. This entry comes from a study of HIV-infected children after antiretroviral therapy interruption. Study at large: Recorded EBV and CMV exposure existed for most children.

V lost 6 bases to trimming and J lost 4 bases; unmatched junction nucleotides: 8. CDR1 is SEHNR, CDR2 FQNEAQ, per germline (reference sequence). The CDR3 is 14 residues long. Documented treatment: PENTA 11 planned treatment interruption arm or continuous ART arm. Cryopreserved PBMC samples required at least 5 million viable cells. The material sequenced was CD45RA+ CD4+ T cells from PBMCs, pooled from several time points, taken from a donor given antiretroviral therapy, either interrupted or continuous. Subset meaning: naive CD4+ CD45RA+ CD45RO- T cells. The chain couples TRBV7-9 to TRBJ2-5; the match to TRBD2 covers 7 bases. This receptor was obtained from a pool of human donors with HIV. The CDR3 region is CASRQGLVGETQYF. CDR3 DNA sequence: TGTGCCAGCAGACAAGGACTAGTTGGAGAGACCCAGTACTTC.